One sample yielded the 23 T cell receptor beta chains listed below, sequenced in a study of T cell repertoires in MIS-A myocarditis. The table came from immunoSEQ multiplex PCR; TCRdb's copy has only in-frame clones and leaves some out. The table includes around 10,000 clones, 85% to 90% detected once. The sequenced sample consisted of thoracic lymph node tissue obtained at autopsy. The receptor set was obtained from a man between 18 and 35 years old with fulminant myocarditis from multisystem inflammatory syndrome in adults (MIS-A) after COVID-19.

This chain connects TRBV7-3 to TRBJ2-1; 7 positions match TRBD2. CDR3 length: 15 amino acids. The V segment lost 5 bases and the J segment 4 bases; nucleotides outside the gene matches: 8. The germline V gene encodes CDR1 SGHTA and CDR2 FQGTGA. CDR3 in amino acids: CASSAPGLLYNEQFF. Here the CDR3 DNA reads TGTGCCAGCAGCGCCCCGGGACTACTATACAATGAGCAGTTCTTC.

This clone was counted once. This sequence joins TRBV15 and TRBJ1-4; D possibly corresponds to TRBD1 (6 bases). The CDR3 spans 15 residues. Trimming took 1 base from V and 8 from J, leaving 14 bases between them. Germline CDR1 LNHNV, CDR2 YYDKDF (reference sequence). CDR3 bases: TGTGCCACCAGCAGAGGGGGGACAATGAAAGAAAAACTGTTTTTT. As protein: CATSRGGTMKEKLFF.

The J gene is TRBJ2-3, the V gene TRBV4-2; 7 nucleotides match TRBD1. This CDR3 region has 16 residues. Germline V gene data show CDR1 as LGHNA and CDR2 as YNFKEQ. J lost 0 bases, V lost 4 bases, and 7 bases had no gene match. CDR3 DNA sequence: TGTGCCAGCAGCCCCCAGAGGGGGCAAAGCACAGATACGCAGTATTTT. Its protein is CASSPQRGQSTDTQYF.

This clone came up once. The rearrangement uses TRBV19 and TRBJ2-1; D remains ambiguous. This CDR3 is built from 12 residues. The germline V gene has CDR1 LNHDA and CDR2 SQIVND (reference sequence). V was trimmed by 3 bases and J by 6 bases, leaving 6 bases between them. The CDR3 loop reads CASSIMPNEQFF. CDR3 sequence (DNA): TGTGCCAGTAGTATCATGCCCAATGAGCAGTTCTTC.

About this clone: At the DNA level, this CDR3 is encoded by other sequences in the same sample as well. The chain joins TRBV7-3 to TRBJ2-7; D is uncertain. Germline CDR1 SGHTA, CDR2 FQGTGA. The CDR3 totals 15 residues. V was cut by 3 bases and J by 0 bases, with 12 bases left in between. The CDR3: CASSFSGYTSYEQYF. The DNA for the CDR3 is TGTGCCAGCAGCTTTTCCGGCTATACCTCCTACGAGCAGTACTTC.

This rearrangement joins TRBV4-3 to TRBJ2-4; 7 bases map to TRBD2. Germline V gene data show CDR1 as LGHNA and CDR2 as YSLEER. The CDR3 runs 17 residues. V lost 0 bases and J lost 6; bases outside the gene matches: 11. The DNA of the CDR3 is TGCGCCAGCAGCCAAGAGGGGGGGGGACCTTTACGAAACATTCAGTACTTC. Translation: CASSQEGGGPLRNIQYF.

This chain joins TRBV6-6 and TRBJ1-1; D is ambiguous. Germline assignment: CDR1 MNHNY and CDR2 SVGAGI (reference sequence). The V end was cut by 8 bases, the J end by 0 bases, with 10 bases between. The CDR3 has 13 amino acids. CDR3 protein: CASRPGLNTEAFF. The CDR3 bases are TGTGCCAGCCGACCGGGCCTGAACACTGAAGCTTTCTTT.

This sequence joins TRBV29-1 and TRBJ1-2; unclear D gene. This CDR3 has 11 residues. V was shortened by 6 bases and J by 6 bases, with 11 bases between the two germline ends. Germline CDR1 reads SQVTM; CDR2 reads ANQGSEA. In nucleotides, the CDR3 is TGCAGCGTCCTGTTATTAGATGGCTACACCTTC. As protein: CSVLLLDGYTF.

V gene TRBV5-5 combines with J gene TRBJ2-2; a weak D match, TRBD1 (7 bases). The CDR3 totals 14 residues. V was trimmed by 9 bases and J by 2 bases, leaving 14 bases between them. The germline V gene has CDR1 SGHKS and CDR2 YYEKEE (reference sequence). The CDR3 region has the DNA TGTGCCACGGGCGGGACAGCAAACACCGGGGAGCTGTTTTTT. Translation: CATGGTANTGELFF.

CDR3 amino acids: CASSLKGVTEAFF. CDR3 DNA sequence: TGTGCCAGCAGCTTGAAGGGAGTCACTGAAGCTTTCTTT. The gene calls are TRBV5-4 and TRBJ1-1; D gene unclear. This CDR3 has 13 amino acids. V was trimmed by 1 base and J by 4 bases, leaving 8 bases between them. CDR1 is SGHNT, CDR2 YYREEE, per germline (reference sequence).

V is TRBV6-1 and J is TRBJ2-3; possible D gene TRBD1, 6 bases. Germline V lookup: CDR1 MNHNS, CDR2 SASEGT. This CDR3 spans 13 amino acids. V lost 1 base and J lost 8, with 10 bases in between. The CDR3 bases are TGTGCCAGCAGTGAAGAGGGGGTCCGTACGCAGTATTTT. Amino acids: CASSEEGVRTQYF.

The gene calls are TRBV5-1 and TRBJ2-3, with D possibly being TRBD1 (6 bases). The CDR3 totals 12 residues. Germline assignment: CDR1 SGHRS and CDR2 YFSETQ. V was trimmed by 4 bases and J by 9 bases, leaving 12 bases between them. CDR3 protein: CASSQGQGTQYF. The CDR3 DNA is TGCGCCAGCAGCCAGGGGCAAGGAACGCAGTATTTT.

This chain uses TRBV9 with TRBJ1-1, with D perhaps TRBD1 (5 bases). Trimming stripped 0 bases from V and 1 base from J, with 10 bases between. Looked up from germline, CDR1 is SGDLS and CDR2 is YYNGEE. The CDR3 is 15 amino acids. CDR3 amino acids: CASSVDDSWNTEAFF. The DNA of the CDR3 is TGTGCCAGCAGCGTAGATGACAGTTGGAACACTGAAGCTTTCTTT. Together with reference TRBV9 and TRBJ1-1, the CDR3 gives the full variable domain: DSGVTQTPKHLITATGQRVTLRCSPRSGDLSVYWYQQSLDQGLQFLIQYYNGEERAKGNILERFSAQQFPDLHSELNLSSLELGDSALYFCASSVDDSWNTEAFFGQGTRLTVV.

The V gene is TRBV6-5, the J gene TRBJ2-7; maybe TRBD2 (7 bases). Trimming shortened V by 2 bases and J by 4 bases, and 12 bases separated the two germline ends. The germline V gene encodes CDR1 MNHEY and CDR2 SVGAGI. The CDR3 is 14 residues long. CDR3 DNA: TGTGCCAGCAGTTACCGGGGGGCCCGGTACGAGCAGTACTTC. Translation: CASSYRGARYEQYF.

The chain couples TRBV7-3 to TRBJ2-3; 7 bases are shared with TRBD2. This CDR3 contains 13 residues. Unmatched junction bases numbered 0, after V lost 2 bases and J lost 4 bases. The germline CDR1 and CDR2 sequences are SGHTA and FQGTGA. The CDR3 region has the DNA TGTGCCAGCAGCTTAGCGGGGGCAGATACGCAGTATTTT. It encodes CASSLAGADTQYF.

The chain is built from TRBV11-2 and TRBJ1-1; D is undetermined. CDR3 length: 11 amino acids. Trimming removed 5 bases at V and 11 bases at J, with 12 bases between. The germline gives CDR1 SGHAT, CDR2 FQNNGV. The CDR3 region has the DNA TGTGCCAGCAGCCTACAGAGAAAGGCTTTCTTT. This translates into CASSLQRKAFF.

This clone was found once. This rearrangement joins TRBV7-2 to TRBJ2-5; 7 positions match TRBD2. The CDR3 spans 14 residues. Trimming removed 8 bases from V and 5 bases from J; junction bases left unmatched: 11. Germline lookup yields CDR1 SGHTA and CDR2 FQGNSA. The CDR3 protein is CASGGDYGLETQYF. The CDR3 region has the DNA TGTGCCAGCGGGGGGGATTACGGCTTGGAGACCCAGTACTTC.

This chain links TRBV4-1 with TRBJ1-4; D is undetermined. Germline V gene data show CDR1 as MGHRA and CDR2 as YSYEKL. The CDR3 loop spans 16 amino acids. The V end was cut by 1 base, the J end by 0 bases, with 9 bases between. The CDR3 DNA reads as TGCGCCAGCAGCCAAGTAATTAACCCAACTAATGAAAAACTGTTTTTT. Its protein is CASSQVINPTNEKLFF.

This clone came up once. The chain has TRBV12-3 or TRBV12-4 and TRBJ2-3; D perhaps matches TRBD2 (6 bases). The ends were cut back, 3 bases at V and 7 bases at J, with 11 bases in the middle. The CDR3 consists of 13 residues. CDR3 in amino acids: CASSLGGSNTQYF. CDR3 nucleotides: TGTGCCAGCAGTTTGGGGGGATCTAATACGCAGTATTTT.

Only a few counts were recorded for this clone. V and J are TRBV7-2 and TRBJ2-7; no firm D call. This CDR3 spans 11 amino acids. V was trimmed by 6 bases and J by 5 bases, leaving 8 bases between them. Germline V gives CDR1 SGHTA, CDR2 FQGNSA. Written as DNA, the CDR3 is TGTGCCAGCAGTTTCCTTGACGAGCAGTACTTC. Translated, it gives CASSFLDEQYF.

This rearrangement joins TRBV29-1 to TRBJ2-3; D gene uncertain. The germline V gene encodes CDR1 SQVTM and CDR2 ANQGSEA. The CDR3 is 12 residues long. Trimming removed 6 bases from V and 3 bases from J, with 10 bases in between. The CDR3 protein is CSVVLVTDTQYF. The DNA for the CDR3 is TGCAGCGTCGTACTTGTAACAGATACGCAGTATTTT.

The genes are TRBV11-2 and TRBJ2-2; 11 nucleotides match TRBD1. Germline values: CDR1 SGHAT, CDR2 FQNNGV. CDR3 size: 19 residues. Losses at the gene ends were 5 bases for V and 7 bases for J; bases not matched to a gene: 18. DNA of the CDR3: TGTGCCAGCAGCGTAAACGGACCGGACAGGGGGCTAAGAGGCGGGGAGCTGTTTTTT. Translated: CASSVNGPDRGLRGGELFF.

V usage is TRBV7-9 and J usage is TRBJ1-2, with D perhaps matching TRBD1 (5 bases). This CDR3 is 17 amino acids long. The germline gives CDR1 SEHNR, CDR2 FQNEAQ (reference sequence). Trimming removed 11 bases at V and 2 bases at J, with 27 bases between. CDR3 nucleotide sequence: TGTGCCGGTAGAGAACAAGGACAACTACAATCCAACTATGGCTACACCTTC. Translating gives CAGREQGQLQSNYGYTF. The full variable domain, its missing parts supplied by reference TRBV7-9 and TRBJ1-2, is DTGVSQNPRHKITKRGQNVTFRCDPISEHNRLYWYRQTLGQGPEFLTYFQNEAQLEKSRLLSDRFSAERPKGSFSTLEIQRTEQGDSAMYLCAGREQGQLQSNYGYTFGSGTRLTVV.